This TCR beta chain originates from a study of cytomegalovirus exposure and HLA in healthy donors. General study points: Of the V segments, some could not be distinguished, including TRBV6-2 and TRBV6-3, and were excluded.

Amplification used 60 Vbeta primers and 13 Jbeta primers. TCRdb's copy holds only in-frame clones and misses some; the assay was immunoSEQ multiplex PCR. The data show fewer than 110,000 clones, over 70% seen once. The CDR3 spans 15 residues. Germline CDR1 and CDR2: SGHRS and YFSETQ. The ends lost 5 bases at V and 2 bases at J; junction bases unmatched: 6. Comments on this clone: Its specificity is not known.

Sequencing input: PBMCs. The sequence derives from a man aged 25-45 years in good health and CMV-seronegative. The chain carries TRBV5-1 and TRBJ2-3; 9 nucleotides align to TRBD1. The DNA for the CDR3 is TGCGCCAGCAGAGCCGGGACAGGGACCACAGATACGCAGTATTTT. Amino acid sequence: CASRAGTGTTDTQYF.